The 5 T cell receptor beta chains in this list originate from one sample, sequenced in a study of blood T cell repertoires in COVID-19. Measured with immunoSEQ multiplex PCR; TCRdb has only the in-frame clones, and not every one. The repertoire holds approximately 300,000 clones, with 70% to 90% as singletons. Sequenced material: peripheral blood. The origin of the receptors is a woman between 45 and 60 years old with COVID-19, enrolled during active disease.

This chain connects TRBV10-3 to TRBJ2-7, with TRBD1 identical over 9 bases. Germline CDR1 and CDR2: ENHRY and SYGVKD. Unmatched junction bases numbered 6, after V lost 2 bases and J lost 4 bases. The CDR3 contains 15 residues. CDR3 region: CAISEGTGKTYEQYF. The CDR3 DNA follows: TGTGCCATCAGTGAGGGGACAGGGAAGACGTACGAGCAGTACTTC.

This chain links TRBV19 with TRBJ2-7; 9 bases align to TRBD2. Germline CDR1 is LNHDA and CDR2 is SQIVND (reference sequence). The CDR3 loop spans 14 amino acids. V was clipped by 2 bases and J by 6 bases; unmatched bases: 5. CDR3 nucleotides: TGTGCCAGTAGTATAAGTCTAGCGGGACGCGAGCAGTACTTC. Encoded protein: CASSISLAGREQYF.

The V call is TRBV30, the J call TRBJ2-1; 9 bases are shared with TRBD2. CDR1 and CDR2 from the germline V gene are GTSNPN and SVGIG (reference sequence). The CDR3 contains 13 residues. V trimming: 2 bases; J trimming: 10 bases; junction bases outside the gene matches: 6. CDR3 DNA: TGTGCCTGGAGTCGGGCGGGAGGGGGCGAGCAGTTCTTC. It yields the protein CAWSRAGGGEQFF.

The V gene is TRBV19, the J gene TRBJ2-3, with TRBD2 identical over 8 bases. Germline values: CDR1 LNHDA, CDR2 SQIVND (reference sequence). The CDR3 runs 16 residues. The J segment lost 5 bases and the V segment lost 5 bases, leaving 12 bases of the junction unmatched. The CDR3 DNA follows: TGTGCCAGTAGTCCTCGGGGGAGCGGGAGTGTAGATACGCAGTATTTT. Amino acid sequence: CASSPRGSGSVDTQYF.

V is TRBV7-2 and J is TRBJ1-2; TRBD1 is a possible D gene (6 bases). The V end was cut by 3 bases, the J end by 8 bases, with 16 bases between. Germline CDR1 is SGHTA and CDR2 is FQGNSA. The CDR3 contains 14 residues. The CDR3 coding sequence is TGTGCCAGCAGCTTTAGGACAGCTGGGAAAGGCTACACCTTC. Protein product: CASSFRTAGKGYTF. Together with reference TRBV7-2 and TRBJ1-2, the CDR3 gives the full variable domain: GAGVSQSPSNKVTEKGKDVELRCDPISGHTALYWYRQSLGQGLEFLIYFQGNSAPDKSGLPSDRFSAERTGGSVSTLTIQRTQQEDSAVYLCASSFRTAGKGYTFGSGTRLTVV.